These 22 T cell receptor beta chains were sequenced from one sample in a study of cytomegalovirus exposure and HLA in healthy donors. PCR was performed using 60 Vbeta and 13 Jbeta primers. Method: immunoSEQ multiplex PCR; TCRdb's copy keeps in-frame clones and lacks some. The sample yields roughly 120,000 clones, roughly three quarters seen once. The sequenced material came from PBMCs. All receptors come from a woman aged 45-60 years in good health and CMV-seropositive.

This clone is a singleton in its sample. CDR3 bases: TGTGCCAGCAGGGATTGGGCGGGGGGTGTCTACGAGCAGTACTTC. Its protein product is CASRDWAGGVYEQYF. The gene calls are TRBV2 and TRBJ2-7; 8 bases line up with TRBD2. Germline loops: CDR1 SNHLY, CDR2 FYNNEI. The J segment lost 3 bases and the V segment lost 6 bases, leaving 10 bases of the junction unmatched. The CDR3 runs to 15 residues.

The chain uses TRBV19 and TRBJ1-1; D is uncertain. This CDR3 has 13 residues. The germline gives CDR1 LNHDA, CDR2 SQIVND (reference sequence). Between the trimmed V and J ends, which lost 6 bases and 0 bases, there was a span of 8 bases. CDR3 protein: CASSVSMNTEAFF. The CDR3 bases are TGTGCCAGTAGCGTTTCTATGAACACTGAAGCTTTCTTT.

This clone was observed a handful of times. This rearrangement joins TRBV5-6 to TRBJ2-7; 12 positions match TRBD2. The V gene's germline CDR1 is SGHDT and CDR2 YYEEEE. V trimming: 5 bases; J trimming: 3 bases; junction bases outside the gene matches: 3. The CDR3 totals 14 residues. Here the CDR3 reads CASRLTSGSYEQYF. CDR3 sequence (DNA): TGTGCCAGCAGATTGACTAGCGGGAGCTACGAGCAGTACTTC.

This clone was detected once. CDR3 protein: CSALGQGEQYF. In nucleotides, the CDR3 is TGCAGTGCACTGGGACAGGGGGAGCAGTACTTC. The chain combines TRBV20-1 with TRBJ2-7, with 10 nucleotides matching TRBD1. This CDR3 is 11 amino acids long. Germline trimming cut 6 bases from V and 7 bases from J; bases unmatched to any gene: 3. Germline-derived CDR1 and CDR2 are DFQATT and SNEGSKA (reference sequence).

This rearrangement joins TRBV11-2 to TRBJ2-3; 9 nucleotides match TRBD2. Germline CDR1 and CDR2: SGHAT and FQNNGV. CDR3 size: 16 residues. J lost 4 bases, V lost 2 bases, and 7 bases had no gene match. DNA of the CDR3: TGTGCCAGCAGCTTAAATGCGGGGGGGGGCGCAGATACGCAGTATTTT. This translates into CASSLNAGGGADTQYF.

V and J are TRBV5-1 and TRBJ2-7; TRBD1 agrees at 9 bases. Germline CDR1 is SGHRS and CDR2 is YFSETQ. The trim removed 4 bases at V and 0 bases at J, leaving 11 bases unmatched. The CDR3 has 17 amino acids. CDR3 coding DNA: TGCGCCAGCAGCAACACCCCCGGGACAGGGAGCTCCTACGAGCAGTACTTC. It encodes CASSNTPGTGSSYEQYF. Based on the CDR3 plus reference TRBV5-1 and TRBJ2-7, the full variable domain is KAGVTQTPRYLIKTRGQQVTLSCSPISGHRSVSWYQQTPGQGLQFLFEYFSETQRNKGNFPGRFSGRQFSNSRSEMNVSTLELGDSALYLCASSNTPGTGSSYEQYFGPGTRLTVT.

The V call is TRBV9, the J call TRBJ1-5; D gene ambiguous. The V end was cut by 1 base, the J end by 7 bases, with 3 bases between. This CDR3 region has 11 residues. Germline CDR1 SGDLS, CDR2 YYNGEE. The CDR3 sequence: CASSVRQPQHF. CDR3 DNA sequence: TGTGCCAGCAGCGTACGGCAGCCCCAGCATTTT.

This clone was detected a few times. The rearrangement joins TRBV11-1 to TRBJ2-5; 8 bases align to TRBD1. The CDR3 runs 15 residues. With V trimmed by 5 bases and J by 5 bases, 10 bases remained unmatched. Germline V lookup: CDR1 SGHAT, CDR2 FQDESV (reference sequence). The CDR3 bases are TGTGCCAGCAGCCCCGACAGGGGTCACAGGGAGACCCAGTACTTC. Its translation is CASSPDRGHRETQYF.

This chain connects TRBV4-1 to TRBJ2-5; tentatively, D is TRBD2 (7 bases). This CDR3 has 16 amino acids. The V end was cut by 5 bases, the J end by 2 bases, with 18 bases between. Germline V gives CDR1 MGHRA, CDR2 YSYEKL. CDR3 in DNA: TGCGCCAGCAGCAAAGGGGAGGGAGGGGGACAAGAGACCCAGTACTTC. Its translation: CASSKGEGGGQETQYF.

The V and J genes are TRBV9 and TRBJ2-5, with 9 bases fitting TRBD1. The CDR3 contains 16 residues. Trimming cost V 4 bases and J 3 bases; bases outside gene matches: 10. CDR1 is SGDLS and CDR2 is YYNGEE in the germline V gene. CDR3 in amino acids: CASSSLTGGGEETQYF. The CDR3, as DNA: TGTGCCAGCAGCTCGTTGACAGGGGGTGGAGAAGAGACCCAGTACTTC. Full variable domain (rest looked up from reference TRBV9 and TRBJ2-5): DSGVTQTPKHLITATGQRVTLRCSPRSGDLSVYWYQQSLDQGLQFLIQYYNGEERAKGNILERFSAQQFPDLHSELNLSSLELGDSALYFCASSSLTGGGEETQYFGPGTRLLVL.

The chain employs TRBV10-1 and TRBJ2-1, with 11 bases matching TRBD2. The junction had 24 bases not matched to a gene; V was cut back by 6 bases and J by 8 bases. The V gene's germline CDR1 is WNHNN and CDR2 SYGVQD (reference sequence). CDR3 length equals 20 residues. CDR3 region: CASSHPRGRTTSGSMDEQFF. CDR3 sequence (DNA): TGCGCCAGCAGCCACCCGCGGGGTAGAACTACTAGCGGGAGTATGGATGAGCAGTTCTTC.

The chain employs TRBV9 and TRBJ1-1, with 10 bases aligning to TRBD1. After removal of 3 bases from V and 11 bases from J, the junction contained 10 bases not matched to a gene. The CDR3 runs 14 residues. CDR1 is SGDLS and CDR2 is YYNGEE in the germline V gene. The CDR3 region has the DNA TGTGCCAGCAGCGCCCTCTTCGGACAGGGGGGGGCTTTCTTT. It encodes CASSALFGQGGAFF.

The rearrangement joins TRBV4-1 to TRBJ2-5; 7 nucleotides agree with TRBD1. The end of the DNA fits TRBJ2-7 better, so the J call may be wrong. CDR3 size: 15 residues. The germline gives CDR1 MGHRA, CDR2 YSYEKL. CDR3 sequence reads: CASSQVQTGFDEQYF. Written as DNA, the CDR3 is TGCGCCAGCAGCCAGGTACAGACAGGGTTCGACGAGCAGTACTTC.

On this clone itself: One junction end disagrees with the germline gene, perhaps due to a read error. CDR3 nucleotide sequence: TGTTCCAGCAGCCTCTATGACACCTACGAGCAGTACTTC. Translating gives CSSSLYDTYEQYF. J is TRBJ2-7 and V is TRBV7-9; D is undetermined. This CDR3 region has 13 residues. CDR1 and CDR2 from the germline V gene are SEHNR and FQNEAQ (reference sequence).

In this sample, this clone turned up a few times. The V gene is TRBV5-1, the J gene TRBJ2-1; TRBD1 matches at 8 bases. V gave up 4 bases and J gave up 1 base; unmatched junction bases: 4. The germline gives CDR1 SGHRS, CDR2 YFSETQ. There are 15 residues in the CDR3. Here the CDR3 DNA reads TGCGCCAGCAGCCCGCAGGGGGCATCCTACAATGAGCAGTTCTTC. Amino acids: CASSPQGASYNEQFF.

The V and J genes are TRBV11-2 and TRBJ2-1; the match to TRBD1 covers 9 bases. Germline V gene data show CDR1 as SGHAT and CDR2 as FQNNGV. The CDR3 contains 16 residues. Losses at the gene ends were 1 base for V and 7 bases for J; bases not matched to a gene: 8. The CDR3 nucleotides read TGTGCCAGCAGCTTAGTGCGGGGGACAGGGCTTAATGAGCAGTTCTTC. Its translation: CASSLVRGTGLNEQFF.

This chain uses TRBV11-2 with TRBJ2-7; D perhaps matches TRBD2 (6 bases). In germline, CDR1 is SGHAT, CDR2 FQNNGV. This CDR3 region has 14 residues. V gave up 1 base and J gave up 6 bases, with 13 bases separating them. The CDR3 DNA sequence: TGTGCCAGCAGCTTAGCGGGAGACCACTTCGAGCAGTACTTC. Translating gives CASSLAGDHFEQYF.

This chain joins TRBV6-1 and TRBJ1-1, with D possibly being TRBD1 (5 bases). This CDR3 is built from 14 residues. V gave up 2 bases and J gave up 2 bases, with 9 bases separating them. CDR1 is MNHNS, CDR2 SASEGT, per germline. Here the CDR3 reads CASSERRVNTEAFF. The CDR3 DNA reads TGTGCCAGCAGTGAACGCAGGGTCAACACTGAAGCTTTCTTT.

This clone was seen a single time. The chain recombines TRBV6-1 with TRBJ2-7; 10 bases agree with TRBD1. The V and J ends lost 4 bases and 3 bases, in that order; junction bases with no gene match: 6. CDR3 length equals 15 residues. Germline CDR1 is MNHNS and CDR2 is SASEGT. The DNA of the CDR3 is TGTGCCAGCAGTGGCCGGGACAGGGGTAGCTACGAGCAGTACTTC. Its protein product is CASSGRDRGSYEQYF.

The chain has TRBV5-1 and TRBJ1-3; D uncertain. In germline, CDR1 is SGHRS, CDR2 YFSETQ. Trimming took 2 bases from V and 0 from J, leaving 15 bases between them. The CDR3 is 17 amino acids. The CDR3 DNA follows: TGCGCCAGCAGCTTAGGAGGAGGACCGATCTCTGGAAACACCATATATTTT. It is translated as CASSLGGGPISGNTIYF.

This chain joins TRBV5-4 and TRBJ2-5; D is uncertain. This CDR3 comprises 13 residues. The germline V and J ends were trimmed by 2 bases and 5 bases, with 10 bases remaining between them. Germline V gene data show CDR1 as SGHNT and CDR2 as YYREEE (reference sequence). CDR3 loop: CASSFLGAETQYF. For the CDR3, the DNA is TGTGCCAGCAGCTTCCTCGGTGCGGAGACCCAGTACTTC.

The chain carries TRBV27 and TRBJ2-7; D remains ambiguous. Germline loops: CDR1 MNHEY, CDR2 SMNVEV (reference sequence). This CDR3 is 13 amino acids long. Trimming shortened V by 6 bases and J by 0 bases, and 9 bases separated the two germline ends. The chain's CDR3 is CASSFVPSYEQYF. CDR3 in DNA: TGTGCCAGCAGCTTCGTCCCCTCCTACGAGCAGTACTTC.